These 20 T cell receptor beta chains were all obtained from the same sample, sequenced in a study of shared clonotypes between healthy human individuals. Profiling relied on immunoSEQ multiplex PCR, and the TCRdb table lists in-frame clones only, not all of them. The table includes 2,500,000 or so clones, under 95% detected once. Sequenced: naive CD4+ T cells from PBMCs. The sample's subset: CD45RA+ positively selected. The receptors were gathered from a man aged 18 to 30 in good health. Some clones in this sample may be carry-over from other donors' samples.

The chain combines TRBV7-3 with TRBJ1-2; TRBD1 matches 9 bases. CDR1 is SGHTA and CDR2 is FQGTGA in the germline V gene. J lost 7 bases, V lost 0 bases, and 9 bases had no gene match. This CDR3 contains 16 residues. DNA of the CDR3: TGTGCCAGCAGCTTAACGGCCGGGACAGGGATAAGTGGCTACACCTTC. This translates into CASSLTAGTGISGYTF.

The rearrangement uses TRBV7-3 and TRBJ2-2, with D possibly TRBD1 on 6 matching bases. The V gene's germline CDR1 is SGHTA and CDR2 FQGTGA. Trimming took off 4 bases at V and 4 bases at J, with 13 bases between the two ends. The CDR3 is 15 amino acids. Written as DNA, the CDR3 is TGTGCCAGCAGCTCAGCGACAGGAGGCACCGGGGAGCTGTTTTTT. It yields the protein CASSSATGGTGELFF.

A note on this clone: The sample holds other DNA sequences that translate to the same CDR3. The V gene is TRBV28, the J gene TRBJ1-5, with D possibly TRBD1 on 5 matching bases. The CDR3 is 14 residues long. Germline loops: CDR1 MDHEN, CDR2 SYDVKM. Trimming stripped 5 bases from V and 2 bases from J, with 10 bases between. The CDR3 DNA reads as TGTGCCAGCAGTCCTGCGGGGGGCAATCAGCCCCAGCATTTT. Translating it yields CASSPAGGNQPQHF. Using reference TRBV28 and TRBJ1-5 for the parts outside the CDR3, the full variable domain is DVKVTQSSRYLVKRTGEKVFLECVQDMDHENMFWYRQDPGLGLRLIYFSYDVKMKEKGDIPEGYSVSREKKERFSLILESASTNQTSMYLCASSPAGGNQPQHFGDGTRLSIL.

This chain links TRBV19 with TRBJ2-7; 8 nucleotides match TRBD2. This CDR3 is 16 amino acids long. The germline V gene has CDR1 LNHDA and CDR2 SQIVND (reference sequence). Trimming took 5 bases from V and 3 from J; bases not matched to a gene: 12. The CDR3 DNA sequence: TGTGCCAGTAGTCGGGGGGGACGGTCCCTATACTACGAGCAGTACTTC. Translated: CASSRGGRSLYYEQYF. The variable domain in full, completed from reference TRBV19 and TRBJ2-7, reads DGGITQSPKYLFRKEGQNVTLSCEQNLNHDAMYWYRQDPGQGLRLIYYSQIVNDFQKGDIAEGYSVSREKKESFPLTVTSAQKNPTAFYLCASSRGGRSLYYEQYFGPGTRLTVT.

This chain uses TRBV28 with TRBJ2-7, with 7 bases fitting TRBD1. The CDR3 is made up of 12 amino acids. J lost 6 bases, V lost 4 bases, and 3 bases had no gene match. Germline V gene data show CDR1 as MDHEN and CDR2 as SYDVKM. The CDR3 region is CASSSWTGEQYF. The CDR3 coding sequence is TGTGCCAGCAGTTCCTGGACAGGCGAGCAGTACTTC.

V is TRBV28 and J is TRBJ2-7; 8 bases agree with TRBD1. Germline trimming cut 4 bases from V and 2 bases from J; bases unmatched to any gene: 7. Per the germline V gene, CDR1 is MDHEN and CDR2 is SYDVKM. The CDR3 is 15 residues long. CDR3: CASSSSGTGPYEQYF. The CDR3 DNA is TGTGCCAGCAGTTCCTCCGGGACAGGTCCCTACGAGCAGTACTTC.

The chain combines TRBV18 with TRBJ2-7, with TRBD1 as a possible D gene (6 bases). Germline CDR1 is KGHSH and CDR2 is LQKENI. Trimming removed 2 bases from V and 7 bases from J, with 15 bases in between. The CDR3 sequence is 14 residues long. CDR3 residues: CASSPNRDLGEQYF. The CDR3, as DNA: TGTGCCAGCTCACCAAACAGGGACCTGGGGGAGCAGTACTTC.

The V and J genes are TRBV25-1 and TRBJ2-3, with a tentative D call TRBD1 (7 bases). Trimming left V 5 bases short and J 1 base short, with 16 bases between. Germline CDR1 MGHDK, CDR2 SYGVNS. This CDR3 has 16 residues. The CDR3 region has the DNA TGTGCCAGCAGTTCTCCCACAGGGGAGGGCACAGATACGCAGTATTTT. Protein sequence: CASSSPTGEGTDTQYF. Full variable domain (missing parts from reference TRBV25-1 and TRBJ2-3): EADIYQTPRYLVIGTGKKITLECSQTMGHDKMYWYQQDPGMELHLIHYSYGVNSTEKGDLSSESTVSRIRTEHFPLTLESARPSHTSQYLCASSSPTGEGTDTQYFGPGTRLTVL.

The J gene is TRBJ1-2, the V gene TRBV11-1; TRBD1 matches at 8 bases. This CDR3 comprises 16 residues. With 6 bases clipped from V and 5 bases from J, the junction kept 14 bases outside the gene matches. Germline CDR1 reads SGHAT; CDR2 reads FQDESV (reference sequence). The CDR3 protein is CASSGGQGAIGYGYTF. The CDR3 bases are TGTGCCAGCAGTGGGGGGCAGGGGGCGATAGGATATGGCTACACCTTC.

In DNA, the CDR3 is TGTGCCAGTAAACCGGGACTAGCGGGAGCCCAGCAGTACTTC. Protein: CASKPGLAGAQQYF. V is TRBV19 and J is TRBJ2-7; TRBD2 matches at 14 bases. Germline values: CDR1 LNHDA, CDR2 SQIVND (reference sequence). The CDR3 totals 14 residues. Losses at the gene ends were 7 bases for V and 8 bases for J; bases not matched to a gene: 7.

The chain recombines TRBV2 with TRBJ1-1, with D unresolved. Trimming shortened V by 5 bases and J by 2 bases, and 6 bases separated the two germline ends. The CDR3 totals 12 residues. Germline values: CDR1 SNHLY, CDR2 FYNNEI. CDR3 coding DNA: TGTGCCAGCAGTAAAGACAACACTGAAGCTTTCTTT. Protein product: CASSKDNTEAFF.

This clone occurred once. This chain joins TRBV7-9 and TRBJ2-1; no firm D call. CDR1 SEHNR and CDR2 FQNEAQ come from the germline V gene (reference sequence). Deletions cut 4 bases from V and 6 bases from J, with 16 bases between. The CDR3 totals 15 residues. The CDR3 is CASSSTWSLANEQFF. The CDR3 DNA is TGTGCCAGCAGCTCCACCTGGTCCCTTGCCAATGAGCAGTTCTTC.

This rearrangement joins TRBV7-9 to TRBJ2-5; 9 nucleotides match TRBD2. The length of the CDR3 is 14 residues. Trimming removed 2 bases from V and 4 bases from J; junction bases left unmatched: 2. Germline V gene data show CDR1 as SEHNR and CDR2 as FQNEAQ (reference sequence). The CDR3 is CASSLIAGVETQYF. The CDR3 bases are TGTGCCAGCAGCTTAATAGCGGGAGTAGAGACCCAGTACTTC.

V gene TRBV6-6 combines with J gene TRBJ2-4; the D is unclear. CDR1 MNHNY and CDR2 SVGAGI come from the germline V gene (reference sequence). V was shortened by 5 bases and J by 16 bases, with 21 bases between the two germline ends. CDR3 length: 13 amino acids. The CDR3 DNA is TGTGCCAGCAGTCCCGAAAACCTCGGTCTCCCTTACTTC. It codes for CASSPENLGLPYF.

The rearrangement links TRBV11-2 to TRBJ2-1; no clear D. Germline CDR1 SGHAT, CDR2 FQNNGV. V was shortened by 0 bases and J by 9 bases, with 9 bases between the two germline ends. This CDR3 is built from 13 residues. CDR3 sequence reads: CASSLEVAAEQFF. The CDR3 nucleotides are TGTGCCAGCAGCTTAGAGGTAGCCGCTGAGCAGTTCTTC.

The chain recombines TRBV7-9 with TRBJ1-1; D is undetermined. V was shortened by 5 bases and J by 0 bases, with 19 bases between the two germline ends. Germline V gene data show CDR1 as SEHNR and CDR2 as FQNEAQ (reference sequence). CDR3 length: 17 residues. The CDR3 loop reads CASSPLPIYTVNTEAFF. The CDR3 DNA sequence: TGTGCCAGCAGCCCCCTTCCAATTTACACGGTGAACACTGAAGCTTTCTTT. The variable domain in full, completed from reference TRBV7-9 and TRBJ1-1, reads DTGVSQNPRHKITKRGQNVTFRCDPISEHNRLYWYRQTLGQGPEFLTYFQNEAQLEKSRLLSDRFSAERPKGSFSTLEIQRTEQGDSAMYLCASSPLPIYTVNTEAFFGQGTRLTVV.

Here the CDR3 reads CASRGRSNYEQYF. The CDR3, as DNA: TGTGCCAGCCGCGGGAGGTCTAACTACGAGCAGTACTTC. The rearrangement joins TRBV7-8 to TRBJ2-7; 8 bases line up with TRBD2. Germline V lookup: CDR1 SGHVS, CDR2 FQNEAQ. V lost 8 bases, J lost 3 bases, and 6 bases stayed unmatched. The CDR3 extends over 13 amino acids.

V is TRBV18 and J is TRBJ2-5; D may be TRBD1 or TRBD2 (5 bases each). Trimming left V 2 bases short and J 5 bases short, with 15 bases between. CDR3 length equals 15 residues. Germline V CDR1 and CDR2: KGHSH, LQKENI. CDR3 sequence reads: CASSPRTTRGETQYF. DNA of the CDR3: TGTGCCAGCTCACCAAGGACAACCCGAGGGGAGACCCAGTACTTC.

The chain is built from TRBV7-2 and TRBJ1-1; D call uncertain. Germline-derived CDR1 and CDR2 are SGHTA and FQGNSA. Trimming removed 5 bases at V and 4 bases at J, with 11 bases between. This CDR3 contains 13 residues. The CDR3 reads CASSQSWGTEAFF. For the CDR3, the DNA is TGTGCCAGCAGCCAGTCGTGGGGCACTGAAGCTTTCTTT.

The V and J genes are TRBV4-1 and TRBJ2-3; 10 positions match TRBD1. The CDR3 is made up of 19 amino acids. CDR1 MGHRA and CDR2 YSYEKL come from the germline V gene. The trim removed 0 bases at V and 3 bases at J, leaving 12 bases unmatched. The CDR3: CASSQDDRGRPFRTDTQYF. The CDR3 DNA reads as TGCGCCAGCAGCCAAGATGACAGGGGGCGTCCCTTCAGAACAGATACGCAGTATTTT.